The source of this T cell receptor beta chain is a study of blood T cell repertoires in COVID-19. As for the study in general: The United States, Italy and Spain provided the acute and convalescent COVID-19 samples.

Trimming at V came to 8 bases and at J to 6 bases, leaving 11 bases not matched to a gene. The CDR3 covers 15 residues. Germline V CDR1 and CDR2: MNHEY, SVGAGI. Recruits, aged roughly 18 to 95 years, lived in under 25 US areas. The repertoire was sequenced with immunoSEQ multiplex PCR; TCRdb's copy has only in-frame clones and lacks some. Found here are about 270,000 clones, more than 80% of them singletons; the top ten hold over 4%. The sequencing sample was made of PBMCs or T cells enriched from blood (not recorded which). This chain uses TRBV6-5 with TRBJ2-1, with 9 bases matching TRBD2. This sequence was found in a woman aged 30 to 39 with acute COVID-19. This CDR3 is CASRSGSGVSNEQFF. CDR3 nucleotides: TGTGCCAGCCGTAGCGGGAGTGGGGTATCCAATGAGCAGTTCTTC.